This paragraph covers one T cell receptor beta chain sequence. Its antigen is unknown. This entry is derived from a study of post-analysis software for immune sequencing data. Regarding the study as a whole: F measure clustering grouped samples strongly by preparation batch. Patients had higher frequencies than controls of roughly five TRBV segments, including TRBV5-6, TRBV5-1 and TRBV20-1. Controls showed significantly higher normalized Chao1 diversity than did multiple sclerosis patients.

Per the germline V gene, CDR1 is SGHVS and CDR2 is FQNEAQ. V lost 3 bases to trimming and J lost 1 base, with 11 bases between them. CDR3 length: 15 amino acids. Prepared libraries of TCR beta cDNA carried unique molecular identifiers. T cells numbering about 0.85 to 10 million yielded cDNA molecules that totaled some 500,000. TCRdb re-derived calls from the PCR reads in MiXCR, one entry per CDR3 protein. The data contain fewer than 850,000 distinct CDR3 sequences, 30% of them singletons. The J gene is TRBJ2-3, the V gene TRBV7-8; D is perhaps TRBD2 (7 bases). Sequencing was performed on blood. The clonotype originates from a girl between 10 and 17 years old with multiple sclerosis. CDR3 amino acids: CASSLYGGRTDTQYF. The CDR3 DNA reads TGTGCCAGCAGCTTGTACGGGGGGCGCACAGATACGCAGTATTTT.